These T cell receptor beta chains were read from a single sample in a study of T-cell reconstitution after alpha-beta-depleted transplantation in children. Each CDR3 protein gets one entry after TCRdb re-called the PCR reads with MiXCR. Counted here are approximately 85,000 distinct CDR3 sequences, about 16% occurring once; the ten biggest clones make up around a fifth. Specimen: PBMCs, mostly from graft donor cells, collected 180 days after TCRalphabeta/CD19-depleted stem cell transplant. These receptors all stem from a male patient between 2 and 9 years old who had a stem cell transplant for acute lymphoblastic leukemia, so the T cells may come from the graft donor. Both conserved end residues are part of each CDR3. Each record gives: clone size, D gene, CDR3 length, V gene, J gene, CDR3 protein, CDR3 DNA. The D gene is left open where the match is weak. Clone size appears in some rows only: once, few, many, or a class for an expanded clone.

abundance: few
d_gene: TRBD1
len: 14
v_gene: TRBV20-1
j_gene: TRBJ1-1
CDR3aa: CSATRTGGDTEAFF
CDR3nt: TGCAGTGCCACCCGGACAGGGGGTGATACTGAAGCTTTCTTT

abundance: many
d_gene: TRBD1
len: 16
v_gene: TRBV7-2
j_gene: TRBJ1-5
CDR3aa: CASSLWDRGGGQPQHF
CDR3nt: TGTGCCAGCAGCCTTTGGGACAGGGGAGGAGGGCAGCCCCAGCATTTT

abundance: NA
d_gene: NA
len: 16
v_gene: TRBV5-1
j_gene: TRBJ2-1
CDR3aa: CASSLGSSGAVDEQFF
CDR3nt: TGCGCCAGCAGCTTGGGGAGCTCAGGGGCGGTGGATGAGCAGTTCTTC

abundance: NA
d_gene: TRBD2
len: 16
v_gene: TRBV7-2
j_gene: TRBJ2-2
CDR3aa: CASSFTSGRNTGELFF
CDR3nt: TGTGCCAGCAGCTTTACTAGCGGGAGAAACACCGGGGAGCTGTTTTTT

abundance: NA
d_gene: NA
len: 14
v_gene: TRBV4-3
j_gene: TRBJ1-2
CDR3aa: CASSRTEGNYGYTF
CDR3nt: TGCGCCAGCAGCCGGACAGAGGGGAACTATGGCTACACCTTC

abundance: few
d_gene: NA
len: 16
v_gene: TRBV6-2/TRBV6-3
j_gene: TRBJ1-1
CDR3aa: CASSYSYEGGRTEAFF
CDR3nt: TGTGCCAGCAGTTACTCTTATGAGGGAGGTCGCACTGAAGCTTTCTTT

abundance: NA
d_gene: NA
len: 14
v_gene: TRBV12-3/TRBV12-4
j_gene: TRBJ2-5
CDR3aa: CASSPWAGEETQYF
CDR3nt: TGTGCCAGCAGTCCGTGGGCAGGGGAAGAGACCCAGTACTTC

abundance: NA
d_gene: NA
len: 13
v_gene: TRBV4-3
j_gene: TRBJ1-5
CDR3aa: CASSQEGRQPQHF
CDR3nt: TGCGCCAGCAGCCAAGAGGGCCGTCAGCCCCAGCATTTT

abundance: few
d_gene: NA
len: 13
v_gene: TRBV18
j_gene: TRBJ1-1
CDR3aa: CASSPLRGAEAFF
CDR3nt: TGTGCCAGCTCACCATTGCGGGGGGCTGAAGCTTTCTTT

abundance: few
d_gene: TRBD2
len: 20
v_gene: TRBV6-2/TRBV6-3
j_gene: TRBJ2-1
CDR3aa: CASSYTKGRGLAGAYNEQFF
CDR3nt: TGTGCCAGCAGTTACACAAAAGGCCGGGGGTTAGCGGGGGCCTACAATGAGCAGTTCTTC

abundance: NA
d_gene: NA
len: 15
v_gene: TRBV10-2
j_gene: TRBJ1-6
CDR3aa: CASSGPGAGNSPLHF
CDR3nt: TGCGCCAGCAGTGGTCCCGGGGCCGGTAATTCACCCCTCCACTTT

abundance: NA
d_gene: NA
len: 13
v_gene: TRBV7-8
j_gene: TRBJ2-7
CDR3aa: CASSLAVPYEQYF
CDR3nt: TGTGCCAGCAGCTTAGCGGTGCCGTACGAGCAGTACTTC

abundance: many
d_gene: TRBD1
len: 14
v_gene: TRBV5-1
j_gene: TRBJ2-1
CDR3aa: CASSPTGGINEQFF
CDR3nt: TGCGCCAGCAGCCCCACAGGGGGCATTAATGAGCAGTTCTTC